A selection of T cell receptor beta chains follows, all from one sample in a study of blood T cells in healthy people across ages. TCRdb redid the calling of the 5' RACE reads with MiXCR, one entry per CDR3 protein. This table holds around 2 million distinct CDR3 sequences, roughly 43% found once. The specimen was blood. The receptor set was obtained from a human donor in good health. The CDR3 runs from the conserved cysteine through the conserved F or W. A D gene is named only where the DNA matches it firmly. Clone size is given for some rows only: seen once, a few or many times, or a class if the clone is expanded.

TRBV7-3	TRBJ1-2	.	.	TGTGCCAGCAGCTTAGCGGGGGAAAATGGTGGCTACACCTTC	CASSLAGENGGYTF
TRBV6-5	TRBJ2-7	.	.	TGTGCCAGCAAGGGTGCCAGAATCCCTTACGAGCAGTACTTC	CASKGARIPYEQYF
TRBV6-1	TRBJ2-7	once	.	TGTGCCTGCAGTGTAGGGGGCGAGCAGTACTTC	CACSVGGEQYF
TRBV11-1	TRBJ1-2	.	.	TGTGCCAGCAGCTCACCCGGGACCAAAACAGGAGGCTACACCTTC	CASSSPGTKTGGYTF
TRBV4-1	TRBJ2-7	.	.	TGCGCCAGCAGCCAAGAAGTCCAAGGGGGGCGTCGCGAGCAGTACTTC	CASSQEVQGGRREQYF
TRBV9	TRBJ2-1	.	.	TGTGCCGGCAGCTTCAGGGGCGGAGGTGGCGAGCAGTTCTTC	CAGSFRGGGGEQFF
TRBV14	TRBJ2-1	.	TRBD1	TGTGCCAGTAGCCAACTGGACAGGGCTTATTACAATGAGCAGTTCTTC	CASSQLDRAYYNEQFF
TRBV25-1	TRBJ1-2	.	TRBD1	TGTGCCAGCAGTGAACCAGGACAGGGGACCTCCTCCTATGGCTACACCTTC	CASSEPGQGTSSYGYTF
TRBV11-2	TRBJ1-6	.	TRBD1	TGTGCCAGCAGTCCAGGGGGGGGAGGGAATTCACCCCTCCACTTT	CASSPGGGGNSPLHF
TRBV7-2	TRBJ2-7	once	TRBD2	TGTGCCAGCGGCTTAGCGGGGGGGACTGACGAGCAGTACTTC	CASGLAGGTDEQYF
TRBV20-1	TRBJ2-5	.	TRBD1	TGCAGTATATTAGACAGGGATCAAGCGACCCAGTACTTC	CSILDRDQATQYF
TRBV7-2	TRBJ1-1	.	.	TGTGCCAGCAGCTTAGCTGTGTTACTGAACACTGAAGCTTTCTTT	CASSLAVLLNTEAFF
TRBV29-1	TRBJ1-2	many	.	TGCAGCGTTGAAGATCCGAACAACTATGGCTACACCTTC	CSVEDPNNYGYTF
TRBV6-2/TRBV6-3	TRBJ1-1	once	.	TGTGCCAGCAGTTACTCGTGGGTCGCTGAAGCTTTCTTT	CASSYSWVAEAFF
TRBV20-1	TRBJ2-5	few	TRBD1	TGCAGTGCTAGCACCGGGACAGGGGGCGCCGAATGGCAAGAGACCCAGTACTTC	CSASTGTGGAEWQETQYF
TRBV5-1	TRBJ2-1	.	TRBD2	TGCGCCAGCAGCTCCCCCGGGACTAGCGGGGAGCCCTACGATGAGCAGTTCTTC	CASSSPGTSGEPYDEQFF
TRBV7-9	TRBJ2-1	few	TRBD2	TGTGCCAGCAGCCTAGGCCCTAGCGGGGAAGTGAATGAGCAGTTCTTC	CASSLGPSGEVNEQFF
TRBV5-1	TRBJ1-2	.	TRBD1	TGCGCCAGCAGCGCAGACAGGGTCGGGAACTATGGCTACACCTTC	CASSADRVGNYGYTF
TRBV27	TRBJ1-6	.	.	TGTGCCAGCAGTCCCTCGTTGGGGAACTCACCCCTCCACTTT	CASSPSLGNSPLHF
TRBV4-2	TRBJ2-1	few	.	TGTGCCAGCAGCCAAGGACTCTCCGGTGAGGATGAGCAGTTCTTC	CASSQGLSGEDEQFF
TRBV7-2	TRBJ1-5	.	.	TGTGCCAGCAGCTTAGTTTTGGATAGCAATCAGCCCCAGCATTTT	CASSLVLDSNQPQHF
TRBV2	TRBJ1-6	.	TRBD1	TGTGCCAGCAGAGATGCTACAGGGGCGAATTCACCCCTCCACTTT	CASRDATGANSPLHF
TRBV10-3	TRBJ2-2	.	TRBD2	TGTGCCATCAGTGAGTCCGGGTTCACTAGCGGGACTTACACCGGGGAGCTGTTTTTT	CAISESGFTSGTYTGELFF
TRBV7-3	TRBJ1-4	few	.	TGTGCCAGCAGGGATCGACGGGCAACTAATGAAAAACTGTTTTTT	CASRDRRATNEKLFF
TRBV6-5	TRBJ2-5	.	.	TGTGCCAGCAGTTACTCTCTGACATTTCAAGAGACCCAGTACTTC	CASSYSLTFQETQYF
TRBV7-2	TRBJ1-2	few	.	TGTGCCAGCAGCTTAGCGAGTGGAACCCACTATGGCTACACCTTC	CASSLASGTHYGYTF
TRBV15	TRBJ2-5	.	.	TGTGCCACCGCCCCAGGTGGGGAGACCCAGTACTTC	CATAPGGETQYF
TRBV7-8	TRBJ2-7	few	.	TGTGCCAGCAGGAAAGATTTCTACGAGCAGTACTTC	CASRKDFYEQYF
TRBV7-3	TRBJ1-2	.	.	TGTGCCAGCAGCCTCGGGCCGGACGGCCCCCCGGGCTACACCTTC	CASSLGPDGPPGYTF
TRBV10-3	TRBJ2-7	.	TRBD1	TGTGCCATCAGTGAGACGATGGACAGGGCATACGAGCAGTACTTC	CAISETMDRAYEQYF
TRBV6-2/TRBV6-3	TRBJ1-4	.	TRBD1	TGTGCCAGCGGACCGGGACAGGGGATTGAAAAACTGTTTTTT	CASGPGQGIEKLFF
TRBV5-6	TRBJ1-5	.	.	TGTGCCAGCAGCATGGCAGGGGACAATCAGCCCCAGCATTTT	CASSMAGDNQPQHF
TRBV27	TRBJ2-7	few	.	TGTGCCAGCAGTTTATCTGTAAGGGCCCGCGAGCAGTACTTC	CASSLSVRAREQYF
TRBV5-1	TRBJ2-7	once	.	TGCGCCAGCAGCTTGGCCGCGGGGAGCCTTAAGGAGCAGTACTTC	CASSLAAGSLKEQYF
TRBV7-3	TRBJ2-5	few	TRBD2	TGTGCCAGCAGCAAGGGGTCTAGCGGAGAGACCCAGTACTTC	CASSKGSSGETQYF
TRBV28	TRBJ1-5	.	.	TGTGCCAGCAGTTTGGCGGGGGGACGTCAGTCCCAGCATTTT	CASSLAGGRQSQHF
TRBV3-1	TRBJ2-7	.	TRBD2	TGTGCCAGCAGCATGACTAGCGGGGGAGGCTACGAGCAGTACTTC	CASSMTSGGGYEQYF
TRBV5-1	TRBJ1-1	.	TRBD1	TGCGCCAGCAGGTCAGACAGGGGCACTGAAGCTTTCTTT	CASRSDRGTEAFF